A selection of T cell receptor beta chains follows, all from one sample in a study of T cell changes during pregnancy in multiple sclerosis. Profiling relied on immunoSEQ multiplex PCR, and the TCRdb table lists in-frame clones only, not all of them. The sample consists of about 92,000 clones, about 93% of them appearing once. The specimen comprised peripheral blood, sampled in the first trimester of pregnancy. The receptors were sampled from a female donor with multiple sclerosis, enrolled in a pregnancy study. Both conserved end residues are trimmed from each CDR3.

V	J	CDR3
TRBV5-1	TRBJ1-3	ASHSGDSGNTIY
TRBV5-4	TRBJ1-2	ASSSRFLYGYT
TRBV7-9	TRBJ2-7	ASSRLLGYEQY
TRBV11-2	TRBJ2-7	ASSFWQASIYEQY
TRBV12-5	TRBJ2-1	ASGLEASSYNEQF
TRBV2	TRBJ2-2	ASSRPWGGNGELF
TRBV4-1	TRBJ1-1	ASNHTGQTFEAF
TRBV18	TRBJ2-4	ASSPPAGLAKNIQY
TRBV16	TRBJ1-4	ASSQNGASEKLF
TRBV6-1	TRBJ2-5	ASSESFRGGVETQY
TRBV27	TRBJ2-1	ASSWVGDEQF
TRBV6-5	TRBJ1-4	ASSYSGVTNEKLF
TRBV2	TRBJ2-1	ASTRDRSYNEQF
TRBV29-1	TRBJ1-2	SADRGNGYT
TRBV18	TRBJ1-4	ASTTGGAEKLF
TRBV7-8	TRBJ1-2	ASSFRQGYGYT
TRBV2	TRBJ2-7	ASSEPGQLYEQY
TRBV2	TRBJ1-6	ASRVLNSLDRGLSGNSPLH
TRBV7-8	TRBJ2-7	ASSEDRGYEQY
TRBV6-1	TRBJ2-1	ASSRRAGGYNEQF
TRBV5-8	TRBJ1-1	AMPTPPSGAF
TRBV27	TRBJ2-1	ASSLSSYNEQF
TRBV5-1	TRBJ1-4	ASSFWPANEKLF
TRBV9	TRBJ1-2	ASSGGTNYGYT
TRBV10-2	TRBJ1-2	ASSDLQPESYT
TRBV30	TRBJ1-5	AWRATATSNQPQH
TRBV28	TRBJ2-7	ASSGPGTGLHEQY
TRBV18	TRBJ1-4	ASSRGGRDEKLF
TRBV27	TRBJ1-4	ASSALTATNEKLF
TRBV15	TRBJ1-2	ATSRAGYGYT
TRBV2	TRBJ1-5	VSRQVNSNQPQH
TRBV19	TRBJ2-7	ASSLGPEAAYEQY
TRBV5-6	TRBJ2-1	ASSPGSPNEQF
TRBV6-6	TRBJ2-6	ASVGQGASGANVLT
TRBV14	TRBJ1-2	ASSPTGVRRYGYT
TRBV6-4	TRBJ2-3	ASRQGGATDTQY
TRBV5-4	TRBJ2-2	ASSLAGGNGGELF
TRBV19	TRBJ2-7	ASSKTSGGIYEQY
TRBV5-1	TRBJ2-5	ASSNRDTETQY
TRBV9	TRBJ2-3	ASSRSGGPPDTQY
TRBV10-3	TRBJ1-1	AIGPGGDRVTEAF
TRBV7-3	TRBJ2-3	ASSLTGAVQDTQY
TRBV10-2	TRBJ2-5	ASRDRKTQETQY